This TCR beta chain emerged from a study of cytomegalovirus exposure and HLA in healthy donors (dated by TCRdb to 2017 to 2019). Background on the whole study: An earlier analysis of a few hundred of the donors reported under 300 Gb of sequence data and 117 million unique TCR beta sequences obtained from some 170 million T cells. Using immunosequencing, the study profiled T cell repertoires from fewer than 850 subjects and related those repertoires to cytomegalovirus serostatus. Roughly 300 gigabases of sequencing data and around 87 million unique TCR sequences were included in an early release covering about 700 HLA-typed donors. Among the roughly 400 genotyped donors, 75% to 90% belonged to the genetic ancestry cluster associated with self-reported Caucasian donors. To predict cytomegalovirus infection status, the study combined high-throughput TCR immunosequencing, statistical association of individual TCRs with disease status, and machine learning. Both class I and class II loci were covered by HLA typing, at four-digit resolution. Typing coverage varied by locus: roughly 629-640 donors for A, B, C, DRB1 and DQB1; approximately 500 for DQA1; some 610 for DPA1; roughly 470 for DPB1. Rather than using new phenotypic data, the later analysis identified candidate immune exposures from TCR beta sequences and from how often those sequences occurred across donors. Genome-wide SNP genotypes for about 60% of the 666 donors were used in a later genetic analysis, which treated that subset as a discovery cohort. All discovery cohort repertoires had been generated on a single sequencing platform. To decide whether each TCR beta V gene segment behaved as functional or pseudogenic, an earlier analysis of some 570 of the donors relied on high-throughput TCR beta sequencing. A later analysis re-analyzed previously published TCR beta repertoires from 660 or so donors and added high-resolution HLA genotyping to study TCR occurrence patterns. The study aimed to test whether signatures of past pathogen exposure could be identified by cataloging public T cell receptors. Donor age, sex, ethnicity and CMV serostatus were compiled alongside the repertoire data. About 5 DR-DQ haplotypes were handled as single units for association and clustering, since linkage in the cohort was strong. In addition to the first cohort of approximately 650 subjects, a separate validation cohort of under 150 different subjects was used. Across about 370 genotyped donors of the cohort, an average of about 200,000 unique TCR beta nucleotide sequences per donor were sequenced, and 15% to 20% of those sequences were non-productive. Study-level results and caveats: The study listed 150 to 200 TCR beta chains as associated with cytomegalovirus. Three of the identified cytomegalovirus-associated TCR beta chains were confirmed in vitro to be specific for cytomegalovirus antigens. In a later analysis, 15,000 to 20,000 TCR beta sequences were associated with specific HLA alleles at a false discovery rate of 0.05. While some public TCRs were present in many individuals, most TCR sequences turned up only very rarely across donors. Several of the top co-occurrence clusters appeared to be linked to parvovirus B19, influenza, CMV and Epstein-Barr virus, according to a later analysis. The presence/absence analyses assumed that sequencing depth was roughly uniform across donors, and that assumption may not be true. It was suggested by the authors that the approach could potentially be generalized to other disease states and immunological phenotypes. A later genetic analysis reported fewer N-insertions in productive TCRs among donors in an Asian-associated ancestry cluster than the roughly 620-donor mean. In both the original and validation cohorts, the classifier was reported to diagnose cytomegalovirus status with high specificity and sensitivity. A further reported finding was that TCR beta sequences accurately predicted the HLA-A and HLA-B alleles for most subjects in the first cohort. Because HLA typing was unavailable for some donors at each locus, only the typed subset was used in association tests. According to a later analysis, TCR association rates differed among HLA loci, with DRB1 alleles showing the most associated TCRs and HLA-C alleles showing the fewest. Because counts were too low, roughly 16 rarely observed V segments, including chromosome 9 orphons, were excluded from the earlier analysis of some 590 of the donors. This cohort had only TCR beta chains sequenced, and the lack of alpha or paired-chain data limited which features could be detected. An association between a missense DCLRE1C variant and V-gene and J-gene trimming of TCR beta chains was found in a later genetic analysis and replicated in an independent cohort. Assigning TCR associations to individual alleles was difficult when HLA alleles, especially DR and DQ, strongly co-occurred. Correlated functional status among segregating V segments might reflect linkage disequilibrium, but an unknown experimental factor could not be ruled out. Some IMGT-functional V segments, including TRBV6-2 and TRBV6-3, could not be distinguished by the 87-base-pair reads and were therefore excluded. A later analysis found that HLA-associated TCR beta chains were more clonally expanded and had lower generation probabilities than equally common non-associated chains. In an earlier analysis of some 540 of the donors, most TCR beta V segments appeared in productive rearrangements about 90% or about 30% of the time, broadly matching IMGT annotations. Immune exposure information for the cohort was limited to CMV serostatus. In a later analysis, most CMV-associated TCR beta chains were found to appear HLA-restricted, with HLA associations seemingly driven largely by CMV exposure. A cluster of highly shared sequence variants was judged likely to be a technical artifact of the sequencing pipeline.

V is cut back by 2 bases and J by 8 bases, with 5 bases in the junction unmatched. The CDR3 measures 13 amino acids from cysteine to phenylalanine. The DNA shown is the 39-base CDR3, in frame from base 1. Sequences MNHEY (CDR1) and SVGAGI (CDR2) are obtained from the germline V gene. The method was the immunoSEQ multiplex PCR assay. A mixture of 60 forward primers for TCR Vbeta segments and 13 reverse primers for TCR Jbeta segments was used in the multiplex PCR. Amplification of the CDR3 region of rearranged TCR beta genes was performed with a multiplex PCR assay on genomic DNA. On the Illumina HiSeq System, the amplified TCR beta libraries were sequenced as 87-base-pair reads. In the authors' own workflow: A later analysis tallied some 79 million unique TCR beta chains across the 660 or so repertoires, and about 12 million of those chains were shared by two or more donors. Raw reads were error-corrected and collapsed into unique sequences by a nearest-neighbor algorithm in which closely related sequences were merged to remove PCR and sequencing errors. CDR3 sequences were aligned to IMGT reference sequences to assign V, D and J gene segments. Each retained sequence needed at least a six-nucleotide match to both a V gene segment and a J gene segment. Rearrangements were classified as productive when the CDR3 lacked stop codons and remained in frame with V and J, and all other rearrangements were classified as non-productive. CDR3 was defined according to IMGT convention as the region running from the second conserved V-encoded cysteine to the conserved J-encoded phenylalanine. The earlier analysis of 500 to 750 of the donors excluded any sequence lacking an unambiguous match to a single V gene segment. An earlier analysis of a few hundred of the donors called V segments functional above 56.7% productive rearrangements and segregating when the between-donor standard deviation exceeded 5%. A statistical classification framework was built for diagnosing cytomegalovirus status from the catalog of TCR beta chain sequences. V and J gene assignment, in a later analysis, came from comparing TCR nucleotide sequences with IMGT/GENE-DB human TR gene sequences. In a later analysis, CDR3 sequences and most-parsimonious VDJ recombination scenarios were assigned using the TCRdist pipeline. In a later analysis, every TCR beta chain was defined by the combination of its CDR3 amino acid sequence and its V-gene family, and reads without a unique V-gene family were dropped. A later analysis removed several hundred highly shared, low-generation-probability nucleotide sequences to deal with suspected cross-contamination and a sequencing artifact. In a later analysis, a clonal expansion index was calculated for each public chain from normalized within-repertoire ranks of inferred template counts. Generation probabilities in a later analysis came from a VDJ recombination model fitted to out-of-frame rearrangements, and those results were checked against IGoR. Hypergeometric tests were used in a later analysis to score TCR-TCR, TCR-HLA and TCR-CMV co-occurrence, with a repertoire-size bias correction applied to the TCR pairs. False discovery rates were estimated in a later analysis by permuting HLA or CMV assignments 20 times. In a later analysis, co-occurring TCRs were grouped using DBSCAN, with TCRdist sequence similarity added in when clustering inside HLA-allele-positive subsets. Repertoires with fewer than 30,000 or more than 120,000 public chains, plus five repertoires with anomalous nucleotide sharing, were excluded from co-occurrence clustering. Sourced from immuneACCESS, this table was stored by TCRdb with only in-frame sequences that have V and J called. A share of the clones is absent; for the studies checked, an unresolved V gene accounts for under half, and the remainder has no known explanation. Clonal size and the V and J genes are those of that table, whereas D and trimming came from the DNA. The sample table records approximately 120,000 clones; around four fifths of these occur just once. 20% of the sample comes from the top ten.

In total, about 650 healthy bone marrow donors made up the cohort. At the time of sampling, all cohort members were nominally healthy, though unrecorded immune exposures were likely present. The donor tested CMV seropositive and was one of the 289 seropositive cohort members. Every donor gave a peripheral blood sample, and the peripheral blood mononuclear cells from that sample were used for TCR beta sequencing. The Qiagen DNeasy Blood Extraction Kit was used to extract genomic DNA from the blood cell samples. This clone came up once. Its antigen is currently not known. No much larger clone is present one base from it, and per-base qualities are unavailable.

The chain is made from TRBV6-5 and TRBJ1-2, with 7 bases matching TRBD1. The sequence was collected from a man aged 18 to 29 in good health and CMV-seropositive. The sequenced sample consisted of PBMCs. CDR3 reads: CASSYNSGGGYTF. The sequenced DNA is TGTGCCAGCAGTTACAACTCAGGGGGGGGCTACACCTTC.